This T cell receptor (beta chain) originates from a study of T cells after yellow fever vaccination. General study results and limits: Most clones from primary vaccination resurfaced after the booster (96% CD4, approximately 88% CD8). Compared with primary, the secondary response was weaker and peaked at day 5, not 15.

Concerning this clonotype: The target antigen is unknown.

TCRdb independently ran MiXCR on the 5' RACE reads; one entry per CDR3 protein. The sample carries fewer than 650,000 distinct CDR3 sequences, less than 25% recorded once. Sample: PBMCs, taken around 3 weeks after the first yellow fever vaccination. The clonotype was recovered from a man aged 18-30 years who received the YFV17D yellow fever vaccine.

The CDR3 loop reads CASSPATGYNEQFF. CDR3 coding DNA: TGTGCCAGCAGTCCGGCGACGGGCTACAATGAGCAGTTCTTC. The chain carries TRBV6-2 or TRBV6-3 and TRBJ2-1; D unclear. This CDR3 comprises 14 residues. V was pared by 5 bases and J by 3 bases, with 11 bases between. Germline CDR1 MNHEY, CDR2 SVGEGT.